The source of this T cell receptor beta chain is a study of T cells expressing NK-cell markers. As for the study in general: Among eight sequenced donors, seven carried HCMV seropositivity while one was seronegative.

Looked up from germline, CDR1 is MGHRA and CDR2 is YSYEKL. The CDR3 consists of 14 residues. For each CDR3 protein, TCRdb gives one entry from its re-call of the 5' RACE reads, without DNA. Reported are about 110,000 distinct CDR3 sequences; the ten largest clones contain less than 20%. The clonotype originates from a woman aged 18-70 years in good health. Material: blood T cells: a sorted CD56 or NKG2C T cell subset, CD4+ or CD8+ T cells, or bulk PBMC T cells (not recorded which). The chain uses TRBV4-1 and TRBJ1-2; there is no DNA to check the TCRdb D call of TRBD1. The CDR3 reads CASSPRDGDYGYTF.